These 30 T cell receptor beta chains share one sample of origin, sequenced in a study of T cells in Graves' hyperthyroidism and ophthalmopathy. The CDR3 regions of TCR beta were amplified from RNA transcripts. During a first-round RT-PCR of the TCR CDR3, the HTBI primer set was used. In TCRdb, the multiplex PCR reads were re-called with MiXCR into one record per CDR3 protein. The data contain 500,000 to 650,000 distinct CDR3 sequences, about 15% of them seen just once; the ten biggest clones take up around 13%. The sequenced sample was blood. The receptors were sampled from a woman aged 40 to 50 with Graves' hyperthyroidism.

This clonotype was observed at least ten times. The CDR3 loop is CSATSFGGRAQYF. CDR3 DNA sequence: TGCAGTGCTACGAGTTTTGGTGGTCGGGCCCAGTACTTC. This sequence joins TRBV20-1 and TRBJ2-5; D unclear. V was pared by 4 bases and J by 9 bases, with 18 bases between. CDR1 is DFQATT, CDR2 SNEGSKA, per germline (reference sequence). CDR3 length equals 13 residues.

This clonotype occurred many times. This chain links TRBV4-1 with TRBJ2-1, with unresolved D. Trimming removed 1 base from V and 8 bases from J, with 15 bases in between. From germline, CDR1 is MGHRA and CDR2 YSYEKL. The CDR3 consists of 15 residues. In DNA, the CDR3 is TGCGCCAGCAGCCAAGTTTTCCCCAGAGGCGATGAGCAGTTCTTC. Protein sequence: CASSQVFPRGDEQFF.

This clonotype was seen many times. The rearrangement links TRBV28 to TRBJ2-7; D may be TRBD2 (6 bases). Germline V gives CDR1 MDHEN, CDR2 SYDVKM. Trimming removed 7 bases from V and 4 bases from J, with 17 bases in between. This CDR3 is 14 amino acids long. For the CDR3, the DNA is TGTGCCAGCATCCGGGGAGGCCGCGGTTACGAGCAGTACTTC. Encoded protein: CASIRGGRGYEQYF.

There are a few counts of this clonotype. This chain links TRBV30 with TRBJ2-3; 7 nucleotides align to TRBD2. The CDR3 loop spans 13 amino acids. V shed 4 bases and J 3 bases; nucleotides not matched to a gene: 4. Germline CDR1 is GTSNPN and CDR2 is SVGIG (reference sequence). CDR3 in DNA: TGTGCCTGGATGGGCGGGGGAACAGATACGCAGTATTTT. Its translation: CAWMGGGTDTQYF. The complete variable domain, with remaining parts taken from reference TRBV30 and TRBJ2-3, reads SQTIHQWPATLVQPVGSPLSLECTVEGTSNPNLYWYRQAAGRGLQLLFYSVGIGQISSEVPQNLSASRPQDRQFILSSKKLLLSDSGFYLCAWMGGGTDTQYFGPGTRLTVL.

This clonotype was detected ten times or more. The chain links TRBV28 to TRBJ1-2, with 8 bases lining up with TRBD1. The junction had 5 bases not matched to a gene; V was cut back by 5 bases and J by 6 bases. Germline lookup yields CDR1 MDHEN and CDR2 SYDVKM. This CDR3 has 13 amino acids. As DNA, the CDR3 is TGTGCCAGCAGTCCGGGACAGGTGGATGGCTACACCTTC. It specifies CASSPGQVDGYTF.

In this sample, this clonotype turned up many times. The chain employs TRBV28 and TRBJ1-1; perhaps TRBD1 as D (5 bases). Germline V lookup: CDR1 MDHEN, CDR2 SYDVKM. The CDR3 loop spans 11 amino acids. Trimming removed 6 bases at V and 7 bases at J, with 9 bases between. CDR3 nucleotide sequence: TGTGCCAGCAGCCGGGGGGGTGAAGCTTTCTTT. Its protein product is CASSRGGEAFF.

Details on this clonotype: A much larger clone sits a single nucleotide away, making a read error possible. The rearrangement joins TRBV28 to TRBJ2-3, with TRBD1 as a possible D gene (5 bases). The V gene lost 5 bases and the J gene lost 4 bases, with 16 bases spanning the gap. Per germline, CDR1 MDHEN and CDR2 SYDVKM. CDR3 length equals 15 residues. DNA for the CDR3: TGTGCCAGCAGTCGGACACCCGGATCCGCAGATACGCAGTATTTT. It is translated as CASSRTPGSADTQYF.

This clonotype was seen at least ten times. The chain carries TRBV28 and TRBJ2-3; D uncertain. Trimming removed 2 bases from V and 6 bases from J, with 9 bases in between. There are 13 residues in the CDR3. Germline CDR1 MDHEN, CDR2 SYDVKM. The CDR3 reads CASSLANTDTQYF. In nucleotides, the CDR3 is TGTGCCAGCAGTTTAGCCAATACGGATACGCAGTATTTT.

The chain carries TRBV3-1 and TRBJ2-2; 11 nucleotides agree with TRBD2. The CDR3 totals 15 residues. Germline V gene data show CDR1 as LGHDT and CDR2 as YNNKEL (reference sequence). J gave up 7 bases and V 3 bases, and 4 bases lay outside the gene matches. CDR3 sequence: CASSHPSGRSGELFF. DNA of the CDR3: TGTGCCAGCAGCCATCCTAGCGGGAGGAGCGGGGAGCTGTTTTTT.

This clonotype was seen ten or more times. J is TRBJ2-7 and V is TRBV6-1; 9 bases align to TRBD1. V lost 5 bases and J lost 2; bases outside the gene matches: 7. The CDR3 contains 15 residues. The V gene's germline CDR1 is MNHNS and CDR2 SASEGT. DNA for the CDR3: TGTGCCAGCAGTTTACGGTGGACAGGGGCCTACGAGCAGTACTTC. Its translation: CASSLRWTGAYEQYF.

This sequence joins TRBV11-3 and TRBJ2-2, with 7 bases lining up with TRBD1. Germline CDR1 and CDR2: SGHNT and YENEEA. The length of the CDR3 is 18 residues. Trimming removed 0 bases from V and 1 base from J; junction bases left unmatched: 8. The CDR3 sequence: CASSLDPPTGLNTGELFF. In DNA form, the CDR3 reads TGTGCCAGCAGCTTAGATCCTCCGACAGGGCTGAACACCGGGGAGCTGTTTTTT. Full variable domain (rest looked up from reference TRBV11-3 and TRBJ2-2): EAGVVQSPRYKIIEKKQPVAFWCNPISGHNTLYWYLQNLGQGPELLIRYENEEAVDDSQLPKDRFSAERLKGVDSTLKIQPAELGDSAVYLCASSLDPPTGLNTGELFFGEGSRLTVL.

The J gene is TRBJ2-7, the V gene TRBV7-9, with D perhaps being TRBD1 or TRBD2 (5 bases each). CDR1 and CDR2 from the germline V gene are SEHNR and FQNEAQ (reference sequence). Trimming took 5 bases from V and 2 from J, leaving 10 bases between them. The CDR3 consists of 13 residues. The CDR3 DNA follows: TGTGCCAGCAGCGCTCGGGACGCCTACGAGCAGTACTTC. Its translation is CASSARDAYEQYF.

This clonotype was seen at least ten times. This chain links TRBV15 with TRBJ1-6; no clear D. Germline V lookup: CDR1 LNHNV, CDR2 YYDKDF (reference sequence). V was trimmed by 4 bases and J by 0 bases, leaving 10 bases between them. The CDR3 covers 16 residues. CDR3 residues: CATSTKSGSYNSPLHF. The CDR3 region has the DNA TGTGCCACCAGCACAAAGTCCGGCTCCTATAATTCACCCCTCCACTTT.

This clonotype came up a few times. The chain uses TRBV18 and TRBJ2-7, with D possibly being TRBD1 or TRBD2 (5 bases each). CDR1 is KGHSH and CDR2 is LQKENI in the germline V gene. The CDR3 runs 16 residues. V lost 3 bases, J lost 1 base, and 16 bases lay in between. CDR3 coding DNA: TGTGCCAGCTCACCCCGGGGCGAGAGTAATTCCTACGAGCAGTACTTC. Translated: CASSPRGESNSYEQYF.

This clonotype was picked up a small number of times. The CDR3 loop is CASSSQREAGEQFF. CDR3 nucleotide sequence: TGTGCCAGCAGCTCTCAGCGGGAGGCGGGTGAGCAGTTCTTC. This chain joins TRBV7-6 and TRBJ2-1, with 9 bases matching TRBD2. This CDR3 is 14 amino acids long. V dropped 4 bases and J dropped 9; count of bases not matched to a gene: 7. The V gene's germline CDR1 is SGHVS and CDR2 FNYEAQ.

This clonotype was seen ten or more times. This chain links TRBV7-9 with TRBJ2-1, with 7 bases aligning to TRBD2. The trim removed 9 bases at V and 1 base at J, leaving 12 bases unmatched. Germline V CDR1 and CDR2: SEHNR, FQNEAQ (reference sequence). The CDR3 runs to 16 residues. CDR3 in amino acids: CASRPRGGSSYNEQFF. The CDR3 coding sequence is TGTGCCAGTAGACCTAGGGGCGGGAGTTCCTACAATGAGCAGTTCTTC.

The chain carries TRBV10-2 and TRBJ2-5; D possibly matches TRBD1 or TRBD2 (7 bases each). Trimming left V 6 bases short and J 5 bases short, with 22 bases between. The CDR3 totals 16 residues. Germline CDR1 is WSHSY and CDR2 is SAAADI. The CDR3 nucleotides are TGCGCCAGCAGGCAGGGTGGAGGGAGGGGGCTTGAGACCCAGTACTTC. This codes for CASRQGGGRGLETQYF.

This clonotype occurred a few times. The chain couples TRBV3-1 to TRBJ2-7; 9 nucleotides line up with TRBD1. This CDR3 has 15 residues. Germline CDR1 reads LGHDT; CDR2 reads YNNKEL (reference sequence). Losses at the gene ends were 4 bases for V and 3 bases for J; bases not matched to a gene: 7. The CDR3 loop is CASSPRDRVGYEQYF. The DNA of the CDR3 is TGTGCCAGCAGCCCCCGGGACAGGGTCGGCTACGAGCAGTACTTC.

This clonotype was observed a few times. The chain joins TRBV4-1 to TRBJ1-2, with 7 positions matching TRBD1. CDR3 length: 15 amino acids. Germline CDR1 reads MGHRA; CDR2 reads YSYEKL. Unmatched junction bases numbered 6, after V lost 2 bases and J lost 3 bases. CDR3 sequence reads: CASSQRQGDDYGYTF. The CDR3 DNA follows: TGCGCCAGCAGCCAACGGCAGGGGGACGACTATGGCTACACCTTC.

This clonotype showed up many times. The chain recombines TRBV28 with TRBJ2-1; no definite D call. Germline V lookup: CDR1 MDHEN, CDR2 SYDVKM. This CDR3 spans 15 amino acids. V was pared by 8 bases and J by 0 bases, with 14 bases between. The CDR3 nucleotides read TGTGCCAGCCTCCCTTCAGCCTCCTCCTACAATGAGCAGTTCTTC. The encoded protein is CASLPSASSYNEQFF.

This clonotype was detected ten times or more. The chain is built from TRBV5-1 and TRBJ2-1; TRBD2 matches at 7 bases. V shed 4 bases, J shed 1 base, and the junction held 8 bases outside the gene matches. CDR1 SGHRS and CDR2 YFSETQ come from the germline V gene. This CDR3 has 16 amino acids. The CDR3 loop is CASSQGDYLSYNEQFF. In nucleotides, the CDR3 is TGCGCCAGCAGCCAAGGGGACTACTTATCCTACAATGAGCAGTTCTTC.

This clonotype was detected ten times or more. The chain carries TRBV6-1 and TRBJ2-2, with TRBD2 matching 11 bases. There are 16 residues in the CDR3. Germline CDR1 is MNHNS and CDR2 is SASEGT. With 6 bases clipped from V and 7 bases from J, the junction kept 10 bases outside the gene matches. CDR3 sequence (DNA): TGTGCCAGCAGAAGCCTTAGCGGGAGGGCCAACGGGGAGCTGTTTTTT. It specifies CASRSLSGRANGELFF.

This clonotype was found a few times. A much larger clone lies one base from this, so it may be a read error. The genes are TRBV28 and TRBJ2-3; 9 positions match TRBD2. Per germline, CDR1 MDHEN and CDR2 SYDVKM. This CDR3 has 16 amino acids. The CDR3 loop is CASSPGLTSGRDTRYF. The CDR3 bases are TGTGCCAGCAGCCCGGGGTTGACTAGCGGAAGAGATACGCGGTATTTT.

The chain carries TRBV19 and TRBJ2-1; D gene ambiguous. Germline CDR1 reads LNHDA; CDR2 reads SQIVND (reference sequence). The ends were cut back, 3 bases at V and 0 bases at J, with 12 bases in the middle. The length of the CDR3 is 16 residues. CDR3 sequence (DNA): TGTGCCAGTAGTATTTTACAGTTGAGCTCCTACAATGAGCAGTTCTTC. Translating gives CASSILQLSSYNEQFF.

This clonotype showed up just a few times. This sequence joins TRBV20-1 and TRBJ2-7, with 9 bases fitting TRBD2. This CDR3 contains 11 residues. J was trimmed by 9 bases and V by 4 bases; bases with no gene match: 4. The germline CDR1 and CDR2 sequences are DFQATT and SNEGSKA (reference sequence). The DNA for the CDR3 is TGCAGTGCTACAACTAGCGGGCCGCAGTACTTC. Its translation is CSATTSGPQYF.

In its sample, this clonotype was seen many times. The chain links TRBV5-1 to TRBJ2-7, with D perhaps assigned TRBD1 or TRBD2 (7 bases each). Germline V gene data show CDR1 as SGHRS and CDR2 as YFSETQ. V was clipped by 3 bases and J by 5 bases, with 18 bases between them. CDR3 size: 15 residues. The CDR3 sequence: CASSSGAGQSHEQYF. CDR3 nucleotide sequence: TGCGCCAGCAGCTCCGGAGCGGGACAGTCCCACGAGCAGTACTTC.

A few counts support this clonotype. The chain couples TRBV4-1 to TRBJ2-1, with 8 bases fitting TRBD2. This CDR3 has 17 amino acids. Germline-derived CDR1 and CDR2 are MGHRA and YSYEKL. V dropped 0 bases and J dropped 7; count of bases not matched to a gene: 11. This CDR3 reads CASSQDRWSGSRNEQFF. CDR3 DNA sequence: TGCGCCAGCAGCCAAGATCGATGGAGCGGGAGTAGGAATGAGCAGTTCTTC.

The table lists this clonotype with many counts. The chain uses TRBV5-1 and TRBJ2-1, with 11 bases fitting TRBD2. After removal of 3 bases from V and 8 bases from J, the junction contained 7 bases not matched to a gene. In germline, CDR1 is SGHRS, CDR2 YFSETQ. The CDR3 consists of 15 residues. The CDR3: CASSSLAGGLDEQFF. Here the CDR3 DNA reads TGCGCCAGCAGCTCATTAGCGGGAGGGCTAGATGAGCAGTTCTTC.

This clonotype was counted only a few times. CDR3 loop: CASSLQTGQNSPLHF. CDR3 sequence (DNA): TGCGCCAGCAGCCTCCAGACAGGGCAGAATTCACCCCTCCACTTT. The chain has TRBV5-1 and TRBJ1-6, with 7 bases fitting TRBD1. Trimming took 4 bases from V and 7 from J; bases not matched to a gene: 8. There are 15 residues in the CDR3. Germline CDR1 reads SGHRS; CDR2 reads YFSETQ.

This clonotype has ten or more counts. The genes are TRBV5-1 and TRBJ2-7, with TRBD2 matching over 14 bases. The CDR3 spans 15 residues. CDR1 SGHRS and CDR2 YFSETQ come from the germline V gene. Trimming removed 4 bases from V and 6 bases from J; junction bases left unmatched: 6. The CDR3 is CASSIGTSGRGEQYF. DNA for the CDR3: TGCGCCAGCAGCATAGGGACTAGCGGGAGAGGCGAGCAGTACTTC.